These 17 T cell receptor beta chains came from one sample sequenced in a study of blood T cells in healthy people across ages (dated by TCRdb to about 2015). Library method: 5' RACE. The data were produced on an Illumina HiSeq 2500. A second PCR of roughly 7 to 11 cycles was performed with a sample-barcoded 5' primer and a J-beta primer mix. Through fastp at Q25 and MiXCR, TCRdb rebuilt clones from the public reads, retaining in-frame beta chains. Every entry covers one CDR3 protein and lists the most common genes and DNA from its rows. This sample has 600,000 to 800,000 distinct CDR3 sequences in its table, and roughly half of those were observed once. Roughly 12% of the sample rests with the top ten. Sample: blood. The origin of the receptors is a woman over 75 in good health.

The V and J genes are TRBV27 and TRBJ2-1; no definite D call. Germline V gene sequence: CDR1 MNHEY, CDR2 SMNVEV (reference sequence). The CDR3 is 16 amino acids. Trimming pared 3 bases from V and 6 bases from J, leaving 18 bases between. CDR3 in amino acids: CASSFVKGGRFNEQFF. CDR3 DNA: TGTGCCAGCAGTTTTGTCAAGGGCGGCCGCTTCAATGAGCAGTTCTTC.

This clonotype was recorded at least ten times. Written as DNA, the CDR3 is TGTGCCAGCAGTCCCCGTGGCAGGATTAACTATGGCTACACCTTC. Encoded protein: CASSPRGRINYGYTF. This sequence joins TRBV12-3 or TRBV12-4 and TRBJ1-2; D unclear. The CDR3 totals 15 residues. V lost 5 bases and J lost 1, with 14 bases in between.

With regard to this clonotype: A single base separates this from a much larger clone, so it may be a read error. The V call is TRBV27, the J call TRBJ2-1, with 8 bases matching TRBD2. The tail of the sequence fits TRBJ2-7 better, so the J call may be wrong. CDR1 MNHEY and CDR2 SMNVEV come from the germline V gene (reference sequence). There are 12 residues in the CDR3. CDR3 nucleotides: TGTGCCACCGCGGGGGGAGTCTATGAGCAGTACTTC. Translating gives CATAGGVYEQYF.

The chain uses TRBV7-2 and TRBJ1-4, with D perhaps matching TRBD1 (6 bases). V lost 4 bases to trimming and J lost 4 bases, with 13 bases between them. CDR3 length: 15 residues. Germline V gene sequence: CDR1 SGHTA, CDR2 FQGNSA. CDR3 in DNA: TGTGCCAGCAGCTCCTCTGACAGGCGTAATGAAAAACTGTTTTTT. Protein: CASSSSDRRNEKLFF.

The rearrangement uses TRBV5-1 and TRBJ2-7; no firm D call. Germline V CDR1 and CDR2: SGHRS, YFSETQ. V lost 4 bases, J lost 5 bases, and 16 bases lay in between. This CDR3 region has 14 residues. The CDR3 region has the DNA TGCGCCAGCAGCGCCGACCAGAACTGTAACGAGCAGTACTTC. Amino acid sequence: CASSADQNCNEQYF. Variable domain in full (rest from reference TRBV5-1 and TRBJ2-7): KAGVTQTPRYLIKTRGQQVTLSCSPISGHRSVSWYQQTPGQGLQFLFEYFSETQRNKGNFPGRFSGRQFSNSRSEMNVSTLELGDSALYLCASSADQNCNEQYFGPGTRLTVT.

A single count supports this clonotype. The chain's CDR3 is CASSLFSAGGPLSRNEQFF. For the CDR3, the DNA is TGTGCCAGCAGCTTATTTTCGGCGGGGGGGCCGTTGAGTAGGAATGAGCAGTTCTTC. J is TRBJ2-1 and V is TRBV7-9; 9 nucleotides agree with TRBD2. Losses at the gene ends were 2 bases for V and 7 bases for J; bases not matched to a gene: 18. The germline V gene encodes CDR1 SEHNR and CDR2 FQNEAQ (reference sequence). The CDR3 totals 19 residues.

This chain uses TRBV5-1 with TRBJ2-1; D might be TRBD2 (5 bases). V was pared by 4 bases and J by 3 bases, with 11 bases between. The V gene's germline CDR1 is SGHRS and CDR2 YFSETQ. The CDR3 sequence is 14 residues long. CDR3 in DNA: TGCGCCAGCAGCAAAGACGGGATCTACAATGAGCAGTTCTTC. Encoded protein: CASSKDGIYNEQFF.

V gene TRBV20-1 combines with J gene TRBJ2-2; the D is unclear. The CDR3 has 16 amino acids. The V gene lost 0 bases and the J gene lost 5 bases, with 16 bases spanning the gap. CDR1 is DFQATT and CDR2 is SNEGSKA in the germline V gene (reference sequence). The chain's CDR3 is CSARDGWAGKTGELFF. CDR3 nucleotides: TGCAGTGCTAGAGATGGGTGGGCAGGAAAGACCGGGGAGCTGTTTTTT.

The rearrangement links TRBV6-1 to TRBJ1-5; tentative D call: TRBD1 (6 bases). CDR3 size: 14 residues. The germline V gene encodes CDR1 MNHNS and CDR2 SASEGT. Trimming left V 4 bases short and J 10 bases short, with 17 bases between. The CDR3 coding sequence is TGTGCCAGCAGTGCGGACAGAACTGCTGGACCCCAGCATTTT. Its protein product is CASSADRTAGPQHF.

This clonotype has more than one count but fewer than ten. As DNA, the CDR3 is TGCAGTGCTAGAGATCTCACTAGCAATCAGCCCCAGCATTTT. Its translation is CSARDLTSNQPQHF. The chain carries TRBV20-1 and TRBJ1-5, with unresolved D. Germline V gene sequence: CDR1 DFQATT, CDR2 SNEGSKA (reference sequence). This CDR3 is built from 14 residues. With 0 bases removed from V and 0 bases from J, the gap between germline ends came to 6 bases.

The rearrangement links TRBV6-6 to TRBJ1-2; D perhaps matches TRBD1 (5 bases). Per germline, CDR1 MNHNY and CDR2 SVGAGI (reference sequence). The V and J ends lost 6 bases and 4 bases respectively, with 15 bases between them. CDR3 size: 14 residues. CDR3 sequence: CASRPDSLAYGYTF. The CDR3, as DNA: TGTGCCAGCAGACCCGACAGCTTAGCCTATGGCTACACCTTC.

This CDR3 reads CASSRDVEQYF. CDR3 sequence (DNA): TGTGCCAGCAGTCGCGACGTCGAGCAGTACTTC. The chain uses TRBV2 and TRBJ2-7, with D hard to call. CDR3 length equals 11 residues. Between the trimmed V and J ends, which lost 5 bases and 6 bases, there was a span of 8 bases. Germline V gene data show CDR1 as SNHLY and CDR2 as FYNNEI.

The gene calls are TRBV13 and TRBJ2-3; the D is unclear. Germline V gene data show CDR1 as PRHDT and CDR2 as FYEKMQ (reference sequence). V was trimmed by 6 bases and J by 5 bases, leaving 12 bases between them. This CDR3 is 13 amino acids long. CDR3 sequence: CASSPTRGDTQYF. For the CDR3, the DNA is TGTGCCAGCAGTCCGACCCGCGGAGATACGCAGTATTTT.

J is TRBJ1-6 and V is TRBV12-3 or TRBV12-4, with 9 bases aligning to TRBD1. The junction had 4 bases not matched to a gene; V was cut back by 6 bases and J by 7 bases. The CDR3 consists of 14 residues. CDR3 coding DNA: TGTGCCAGCAGCATCGACAGGGGGAATTCACCCCTCCACTTT. This codes for CASSIDRGNSPLHF.

V usage is TRBV2 and J usage is TRBJ1-1; D may be TRBD1 (5 bases). The CDR3 is 15 amino acids. Germline CDR1 is SNHLY and CDR2 is FYNNEI. Trimming stripped 7 bases from V and 1 base from J, with 16 bases between. The CDR3 protein is CASTLRGSGNTEAFF. The CDR3 DNA reads TGTGCCAGCACCTTGAGGGGTTCAGGGAACACTGAAGCTTTCTTT.

This clonotype was counted many times. The chain joins TRBV7-3 to TRBJ1-1; D remains ambiguous. V shed 6 bases and J shed 1 base, with 9 bases lying between them. CDR3 size: 13 residues. CDR1 SGHTA and CDR2 FQGTGA come from the germline V gene. CDR3 DNA: TGTGCCAGCAGTACGAACTCGAACACTGAAGCTTTCTTT. As protein: CASSTNSNTEAFF.

V is TRBV20-1 and J is TRBJ2-3; maybe TRBD1 (7 bases). V lost 0 bases to trimming and J lost 6 bases, with 16 bases between them. Per germline, CDR1 DFQATT and CDR2 SNEGSKA (reference sequence). The length of the CDR3 is 15 residues. CDR3 nucleotides: TGCAGTGCTAGAGATATGGTGGCAGGGGGGGATACGCAGTATTTT. It is translated as CSARDMVAGGDTQYF.